The present entry profiles one T cell receptor beta chain with its context. Its antigen is currently unknown. This entry belongs to a study of Tregs in tolerant kidney transplant recipients. Study in general: An approximately three-day belatacept mixed lymphocyte reaction, sometimes plus 5-day graft donor restimulation, preceded CD4+CD25+CD127- sorting.

Repertoires were generated with immunoSEQ multiplex PCR, while TCRdb's copy carries only in-frame clones and drops some. The sample lists fewer than 20,000 clones, approximately 60% occurring once. V was cut by 1 base and J by 9 bases, with 18 bases left in between. The CDR3 runs to 16 residues. CDR1 and CDR2 (germline): KGHSH, LQKENI. The V and J genes are TRBV18 and TRBJ2-2, with a tentative D call TRBD2 (5 bases). The specimen sequenced was Tregs from blood cultured with allogeneic cells. This receptor was obtained from a human donor in good health. CDR3 DNA sequence: TGTGCCAGCTCACCACTCTCTCGGAGGCCCCGCCGGGAGCTGTTTTTT. It is translated as CASSPLSRRPRRELFF.